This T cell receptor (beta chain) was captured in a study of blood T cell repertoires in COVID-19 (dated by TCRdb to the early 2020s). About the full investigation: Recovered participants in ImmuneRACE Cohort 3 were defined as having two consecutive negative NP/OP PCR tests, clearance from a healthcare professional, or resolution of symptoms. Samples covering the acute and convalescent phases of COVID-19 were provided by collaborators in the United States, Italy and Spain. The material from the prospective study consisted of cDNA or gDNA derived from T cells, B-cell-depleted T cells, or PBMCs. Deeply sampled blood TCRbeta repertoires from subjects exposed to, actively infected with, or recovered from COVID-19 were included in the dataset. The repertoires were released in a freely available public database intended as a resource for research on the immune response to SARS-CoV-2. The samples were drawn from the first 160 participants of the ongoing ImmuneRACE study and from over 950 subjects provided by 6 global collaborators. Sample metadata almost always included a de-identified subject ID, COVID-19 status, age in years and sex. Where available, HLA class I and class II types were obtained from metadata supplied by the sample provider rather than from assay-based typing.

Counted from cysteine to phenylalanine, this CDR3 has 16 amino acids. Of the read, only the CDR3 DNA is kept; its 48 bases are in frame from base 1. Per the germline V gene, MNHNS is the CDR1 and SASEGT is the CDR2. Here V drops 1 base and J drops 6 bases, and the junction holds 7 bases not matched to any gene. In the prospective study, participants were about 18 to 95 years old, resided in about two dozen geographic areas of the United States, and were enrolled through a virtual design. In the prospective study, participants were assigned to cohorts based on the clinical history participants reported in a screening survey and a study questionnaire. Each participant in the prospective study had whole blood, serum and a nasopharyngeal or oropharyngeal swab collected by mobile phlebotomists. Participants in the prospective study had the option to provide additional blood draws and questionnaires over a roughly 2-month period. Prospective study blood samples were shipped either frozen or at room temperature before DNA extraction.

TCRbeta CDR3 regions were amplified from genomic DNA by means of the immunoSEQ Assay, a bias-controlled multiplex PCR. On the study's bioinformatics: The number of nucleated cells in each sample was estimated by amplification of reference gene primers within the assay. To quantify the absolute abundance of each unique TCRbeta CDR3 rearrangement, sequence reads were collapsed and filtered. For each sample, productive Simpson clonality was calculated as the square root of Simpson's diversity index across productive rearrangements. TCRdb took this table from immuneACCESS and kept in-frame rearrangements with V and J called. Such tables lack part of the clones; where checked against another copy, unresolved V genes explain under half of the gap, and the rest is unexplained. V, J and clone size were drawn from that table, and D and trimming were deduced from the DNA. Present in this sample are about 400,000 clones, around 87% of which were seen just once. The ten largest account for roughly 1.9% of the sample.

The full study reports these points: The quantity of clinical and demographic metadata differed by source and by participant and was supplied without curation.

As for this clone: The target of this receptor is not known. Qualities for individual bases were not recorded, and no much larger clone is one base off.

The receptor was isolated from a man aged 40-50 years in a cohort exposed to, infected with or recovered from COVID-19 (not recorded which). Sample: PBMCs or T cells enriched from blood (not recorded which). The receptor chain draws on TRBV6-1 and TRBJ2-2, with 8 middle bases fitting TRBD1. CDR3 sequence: CASSEEGQGAPGELFF. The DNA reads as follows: TGTGCCAGCAGTGAAGAGGGCCAGGGGGCGCCCGGGGAGCTGTTTTTT.